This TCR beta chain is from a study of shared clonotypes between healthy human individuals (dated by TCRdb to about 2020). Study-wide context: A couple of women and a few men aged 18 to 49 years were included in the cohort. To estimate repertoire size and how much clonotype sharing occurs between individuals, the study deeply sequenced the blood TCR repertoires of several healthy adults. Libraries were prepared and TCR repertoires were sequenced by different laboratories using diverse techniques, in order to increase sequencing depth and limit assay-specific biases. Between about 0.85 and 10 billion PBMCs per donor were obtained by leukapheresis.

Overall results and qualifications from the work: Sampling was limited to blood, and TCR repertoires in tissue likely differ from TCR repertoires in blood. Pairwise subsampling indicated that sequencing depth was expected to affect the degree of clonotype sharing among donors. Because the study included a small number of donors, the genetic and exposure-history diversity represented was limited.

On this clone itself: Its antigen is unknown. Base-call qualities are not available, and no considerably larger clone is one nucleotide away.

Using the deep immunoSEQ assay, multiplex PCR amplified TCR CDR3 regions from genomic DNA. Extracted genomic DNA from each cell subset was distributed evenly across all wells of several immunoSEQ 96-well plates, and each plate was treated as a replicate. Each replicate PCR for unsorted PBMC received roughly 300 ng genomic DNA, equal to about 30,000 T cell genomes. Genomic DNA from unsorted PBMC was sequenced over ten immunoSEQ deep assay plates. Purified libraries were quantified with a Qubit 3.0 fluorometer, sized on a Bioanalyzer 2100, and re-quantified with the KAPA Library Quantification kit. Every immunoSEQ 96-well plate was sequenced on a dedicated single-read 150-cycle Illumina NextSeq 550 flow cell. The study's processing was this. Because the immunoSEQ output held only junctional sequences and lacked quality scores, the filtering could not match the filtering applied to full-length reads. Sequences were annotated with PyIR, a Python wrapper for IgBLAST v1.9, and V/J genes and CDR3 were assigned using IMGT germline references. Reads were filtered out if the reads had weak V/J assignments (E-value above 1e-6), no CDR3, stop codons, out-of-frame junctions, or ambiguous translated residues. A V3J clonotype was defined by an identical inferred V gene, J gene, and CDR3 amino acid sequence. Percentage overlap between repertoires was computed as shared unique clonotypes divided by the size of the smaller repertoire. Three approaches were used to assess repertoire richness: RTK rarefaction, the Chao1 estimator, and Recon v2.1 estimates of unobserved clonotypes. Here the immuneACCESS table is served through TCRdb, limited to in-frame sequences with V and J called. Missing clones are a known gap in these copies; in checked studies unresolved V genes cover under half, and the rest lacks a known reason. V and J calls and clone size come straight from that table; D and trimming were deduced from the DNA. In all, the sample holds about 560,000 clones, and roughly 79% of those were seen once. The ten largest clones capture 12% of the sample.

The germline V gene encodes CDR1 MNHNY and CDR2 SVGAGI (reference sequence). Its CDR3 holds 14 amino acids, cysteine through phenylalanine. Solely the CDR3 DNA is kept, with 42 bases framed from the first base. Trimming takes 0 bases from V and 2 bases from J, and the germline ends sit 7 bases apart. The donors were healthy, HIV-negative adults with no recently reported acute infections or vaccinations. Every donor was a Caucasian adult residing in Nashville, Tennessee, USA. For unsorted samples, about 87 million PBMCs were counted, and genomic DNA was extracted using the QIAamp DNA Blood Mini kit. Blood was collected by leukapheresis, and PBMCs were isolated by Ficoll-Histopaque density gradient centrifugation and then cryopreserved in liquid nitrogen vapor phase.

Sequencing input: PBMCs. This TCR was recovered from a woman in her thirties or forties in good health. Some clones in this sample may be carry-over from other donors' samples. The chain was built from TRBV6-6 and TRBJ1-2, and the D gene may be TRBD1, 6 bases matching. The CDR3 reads CASSYSQGNYGYTF. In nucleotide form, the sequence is TGTGCCAGCAGTTACTCTCAGGGGAACTATGGCTACACCTTC.